A single sample gave rise to the 5 T cell receptor beta chains below, sequenced in a study of blood T cell repertoires in COVID-19. Libraries were prepared by immunoSEQ multiplex PCR; TCRdb keeps only in-frame clonotypes and omits some of them. Among roughly 230,000 clones listed, about 80% were seen once. Sequencing input: peripheral blood. The receptor source for this set is a man aged 45-60 years with active or convalescent COVID-19.

This clone has just one count. V usage is TRBV7-9 and J usage is TRBJ1-5; no reliable D call. V was cut by 3 bases and J by 1 base, with 10 bases left in between. Germline CDR1 and CDR2: SEHNR and FQNEAQ (reference sequence). CDR3 length: 15 residues. The CDR3 bases are TGTGCCAGCAGCTTCACGGGGAGGAGCAATCAGCCCCAGCATTTT. It codes for CASSFTGRSNQPQHF.

Only a few counts were recorded for this clone. The chain has TRBV4-1 and TRBJ1-2; 9 nucleotides agree with TRBD1. J lost 2 bases, V lost 0 bases, and 1 base had no gene match. The CDR3 is 15 residues long. Germline CDR1 and CDR2: MGHRA and YSYEKL. The chain's CDR3 is CASSQEQGANYGYTF. CDR3 nucleotides: TGCGCCAGCAGCCAAGAACAGGGGGCGAACTATGGCTACACCTTC.

This chain links TRBV9 with TRBJ1-4; the D gene is possibly TRBD1 (5 bases). The germline V gene encodes CDR1 SGDLS and CDR2 YYNGEE. This CDR3 is 13 amino acids long. V gave up 1 base and J gave up 8 bases, with 9 bases separating them. The CDR3, as DNA: TGTGCCAGCAGCGTACGGGCAGGGGAAAAACTGTTTTTT. Translated: CASSVRAGEKLFF.

The chain recombines TRBV29-1 with TRBJ1-1; TRBD1 might be the D (6 bases). Looked up from germline, CDR1 is SQVTM and CDR2 is ANQGSEA. The CDR3 sequence is 14 residues long. Trimming removed 2 bases from V and 5 bases from J, with 15 bases in between. The CDR3 loop reads CSVERGGSGTEAFF. The CDR3 DNA reads TGCAGCGTTGAAAGGGGGGGGTCAGGGACTGAAGCTTTCTTT.

In the case of this clone: This sample also contains other DNA sequences that code for the same CDR3. V usage is TRBV2 and J usage is TRBJ1-2, with TRBD1 matching 8 bases. The CDR3 runs 14 residues. Germline CDR1 and CDR2: SNHLY and FYNNEI. With 4 bases clipped from V and 4 bases from J, the junction kept 5 bases outside the gene matches. For the CDR3, the DNA is TGTGCCAGCAGTGCCCCAGGGGGCGGCTATGGCTACACCTTC. As protein: CASSAPGGGYGYTF. Based on the CDR3 plus reference TRBV2 and TRBJ1-2, the full variable domain is EPEVTQTPSHQVTQMGQEVILRCVPISNHLYFYWYRQILGQKVEFLVSFYNNEISEKSEIFDDQFSVERPDGSNFTLKIRSTKLEDSAMYFCASSAPGGGYGYTFGSGTRLTVV.